This T cell receptor (beta chain) was retrieved from a study of monozygotic twins with inflammatory bowel disease. General study points: Among twins, concordant and discordant pairs did not differ in repertoire similarity, possibly from limited power. Ultimately, a single strong signal or clonotype associated with IBD was not supported.

After re-calling the 5' RACE reads, TCRdb lists one entry per CDR3 protein, DNA absent. Its table lists about 300,000 distinct CDR3 sequences. Remarks on this clonotype: Its specificity is not known.

Germline CDR1 SEHNR, CDR2 FQNEAQ (reference sequence). The CDR3 sequence is 14 residues long. Sequencing was done on a sample of blood. This TCR was recovered from a human donor with ulcerative colitis or Crohn's disease, or a healthy co-twin of an affected twin (not recorded which). The rearrangement joins TRBV7-9 to TRBJ2-7. CDR3: CASSIGQGPYEQYF.